Shown below are 12 T cell receptor beta chains from a single sample sequenced in a study of shared clonotypes between healthy human individuals. TCRdb keeps only in-frame clones here, not all; method: immunoSEQ multiplex PCR. The sample yields around 2,100,000 clones, about 94% seen once. It was CD45RO-negative cells, positively selected for CCR7, that made up naive CD8 cells, with terminally differentiated effector memory CD45RA+ cells excluded. Sequenced input: naive CD8+ T cells sorted from blood. The source is a young man in good health.

This chain connects TRBV2 to TRBJ2-3; 13 bases map to TRBD2. This CDR3 spans 20 amino acids. V dropped 2 bases and J dropped 0; count of bases not matched to a gene: 11. The V gene's germline CDR1 is SNHLY and CDR2 FYNNEI. The CDR3 sequence: CASSEFRGLAGTRSTDTQYF. In DNA, the CDR3 is TGTGCCAGCAGTGAATTTCGGGGACTAGCGGGGACCCGGAGCACAGATACGCAGTATTTT.

This chain joins TRBV13 and TRBJ1-6; D perhaps matches TRBD1 (6 bases). Trimming pared 4 bases from V and 0 bases from J, leaving 10 bases between. Per germline, CDR1 PRHDT and CDR2 FYEKMQ (reference sequence). There are 16 residues in the CDR3. CDR3 residues: CASSWGASSYNSPLHF. Written as DNA, the CDR3 is TGTGCCAGCAGCTGGGGGGCGAGCTCCTATAATTCACCCCTCCACTTT.

The count of this clone is one. The rearrangement uses TRBV6-6 and TRBJ2-7, with 10 bases aligning to TRBD2. The ends lost 5 bases at V and 6 bases at J; junction bases unmatched: 10. Per the germline V gene, CDR1 is MNHNY and CDR2 is SVGAGI (reference sequence). This CDR3 is built from 15 residues. The CDR3: CASSIGLAEGSEQYF. The CDR3 DNA is TGTGCCAGCAGTATAGGACTAGCGGAGGGAAGCGAGCAGTACTTC.

This chain uses TRBV5-4 with TRBJ2-1, with a weak D call TRBD2 (6 bases). The V gene's germline CDR1 is SGHNT and CDR2 YYREEE (reference sequence). The CDR3 sequence is 16 residues long. V dropped 0 bases and J dropped 2 bases, with 12 bases sitting between them. The DNA of the CDR3 is TGTGCCAGCAGCTTGGGGCCGGGAGAGGCCTACAATGAGCAGTTCTTC. The encoded protein is CASSLGPGEAYNEQFF.

This clone was recorded a few times. Other DNA sequences in the sample encode the same CDR3. V is TRBV11-2 and J is TRBJ2-7, with 10 bases lining up with TRBD2. Germline loops: CDR1 SGHAT, CDR2 FQNNGV. This CDR3 has 14 residues. Trimming removed 2 bases from V and 2 bases from J; junction bases left unmatched: 0. CDR3 region: CASSLTSGTYEQYF. The CDR3 coding sequence is TGTGCCAGCAGCTTAACTAGCGGGACCTACGAGCAGTACTTC.

V gene TRBV27 combines with J gene TRBJ2-7, with TRBD1 identical over 7 bases. Per the germline V gene, CDR1 is MNHEY and CDR2 is SMNVEV (reference sequence). The trim removed 5 bases at V and 3 bases at J, leaving 7 bases unmatched. The CDR3 loop spans 14 amino acids. CDR3 sequence: CASSPTGPNYEQYF. The CDR3 bases are TGTGCCAGCAGTCCGACAGGGCCTAACTACGAGCAGTACTTC.

This chain links TRBV4-1 with TRBJ2-1; D is possibly TRBD2 (6 bases). Germline-derived CDR1 and CDR2 are MGHRA and YSYEKL. The CDR3 runs to 16 residues. Trimming removed 5 bases at V and 4 bases at J, with 18 bases between. The CDR3 reads CASSFHITAGYNEQFF. DNA of the CDR3: TGCGCCAGCAGCTTCCATATAACGGCGGGATACAATGAGCAGTTCTTC.

This rearrangement joins TRBV7-6 to TRBJ1-1; D is unresolved. V dropped 7 bases and J dropped 1 base, with 10 bases sitting between them. The germline gives CDR1 SGHVS, CDR2 FNYEAQ. The CDR3 is made up of 13 amino acids. The CDR3 protein is CASIGGGNTEAFF. DNA of the CDR3: TGTGCCAGCATTGGCGGTGGGAACACTGAAGCTTTCTTT.

The chain links TRBV7-9 to TRBJ2-7; unclear D gene. Germline CDR1 reads SEHNR; CDR2 reads FQNEAQ (reference sequence). The V end was cut by 4 bases, the J end by 3 bases, with 10 bases between. This CDR3 is 13 amino acids long. The CDR3 is CASSSTVDYEQYF. CDR3 bases: TGTGCCAGCAGCTCCACTGTGGACTACGAGCAGTACTTC.

The chain employs TRBV5-6 and TRBJ2-7; D may be TRBD2 (6 bases). CDR3 size: 14 residues. V lost 1 base and J lost 3, with 11 bases in between. Looked up from germline, CDR1 is SGHDT and CDR2 is YYEEEE. CDR3 nucleotide sequence: TGTGCCAGCAGCTTGTCTAGCGTTTTCTACGAGCAGTACTTC. Translated, it gives CASSLSSVFYEQYF.

The CDR3 coding sequence is TGTGCCAGTAGTATGTGGACAGGGAAGCAAGAGACCCAGTACTTC. As protein: CASSMWTGKQETQYF. The chain is built from TRBV19 and TRBJ2-5, with TRBD1 identical over 8 bases. After removal of 3 bases from V and 2 bases from J, the junction contained 5 bases not matched to a gene. This CDR3 spans 15 amino acids. Germline V gene sequence: CDR1 LNHDA, CDR2 SQIVND (reference sequence).

This chain joins TRBV4-1 and TRBJ2-5; 8 bases agree with TRBD1. Germline V gene sequence: CDR1 MGHRA, CDR2 YSYEKL. Trimming cost V 1 base and J 4 bases; bases outside gene matches: 14. The CDR3 extends over 18 amino acids. The CDR3 DNA reads as TGCGCCAGCAGCCAAGCCGCAGACAGGGGAACCCCAAGAGAGACCCAGTACTTC. As protein: CASSQAADRGTPRETQYF.